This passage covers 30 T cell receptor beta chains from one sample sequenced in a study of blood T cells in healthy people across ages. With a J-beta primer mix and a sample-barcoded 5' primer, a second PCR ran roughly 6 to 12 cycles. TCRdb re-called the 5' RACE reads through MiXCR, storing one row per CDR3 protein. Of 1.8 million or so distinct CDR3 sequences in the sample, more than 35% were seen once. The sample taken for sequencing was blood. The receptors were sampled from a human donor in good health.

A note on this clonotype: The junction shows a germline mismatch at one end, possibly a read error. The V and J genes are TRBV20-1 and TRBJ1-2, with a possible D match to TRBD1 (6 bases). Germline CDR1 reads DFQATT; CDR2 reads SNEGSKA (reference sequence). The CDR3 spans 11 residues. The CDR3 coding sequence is TGTAGTGCCTTTGGGGGCGATGGCTACACCTTC. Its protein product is CSAFGGDGYTF.

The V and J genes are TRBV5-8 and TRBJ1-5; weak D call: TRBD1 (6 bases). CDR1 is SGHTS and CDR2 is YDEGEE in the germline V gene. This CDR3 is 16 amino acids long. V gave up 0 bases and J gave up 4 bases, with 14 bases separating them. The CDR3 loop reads CASSLETGGLNQPQHF. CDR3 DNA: TGTGCCAGCAGCTTGGAGACGGGGGGGCTGAATCAGCCCCAGCATTTT.

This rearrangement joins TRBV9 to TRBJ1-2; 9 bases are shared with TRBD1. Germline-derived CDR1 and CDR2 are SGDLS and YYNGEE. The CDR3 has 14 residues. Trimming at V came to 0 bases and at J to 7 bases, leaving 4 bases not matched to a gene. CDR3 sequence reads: CASSVVTGGGGYTF. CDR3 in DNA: TGTGCCAGCAGCGTAGTGACAGGGGGTGGTGGCTACACCTTC.

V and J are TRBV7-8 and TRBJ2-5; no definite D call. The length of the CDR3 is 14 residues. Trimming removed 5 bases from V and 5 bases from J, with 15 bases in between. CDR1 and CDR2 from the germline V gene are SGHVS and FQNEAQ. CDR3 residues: CASSRIRAPETQYF. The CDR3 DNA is TGTGCCAGCAGCCGGATCCGGGCTCCGGAGACCCAGTACTTC.

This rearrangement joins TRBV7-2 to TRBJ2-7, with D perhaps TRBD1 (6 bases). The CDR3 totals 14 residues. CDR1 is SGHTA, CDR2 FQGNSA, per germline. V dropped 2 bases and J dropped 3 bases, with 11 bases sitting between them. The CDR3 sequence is CASSLKYRDYEQYF. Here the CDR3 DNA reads TGTGCCAGCAGCTTAAAGTACAGGGACTACGAGCAGTACTTC.

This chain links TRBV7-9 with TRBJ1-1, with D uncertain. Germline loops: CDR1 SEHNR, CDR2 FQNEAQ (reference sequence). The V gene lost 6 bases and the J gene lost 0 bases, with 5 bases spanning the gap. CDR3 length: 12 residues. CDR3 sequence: CASREVNTEAFF. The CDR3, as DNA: TGTGCCAGCAGGGAGGTGAACACTGAAGCTTTCTTT.

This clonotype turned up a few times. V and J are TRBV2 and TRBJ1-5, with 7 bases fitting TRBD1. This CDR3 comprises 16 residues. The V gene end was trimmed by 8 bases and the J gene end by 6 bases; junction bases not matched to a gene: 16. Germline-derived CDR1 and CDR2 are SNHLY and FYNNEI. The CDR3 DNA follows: TGTGCCAGCCGGACATGGGGGGGCAGGGGGGTTCAGCCCCAGCATTTT. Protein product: CASRTWGGRGVQPQHF. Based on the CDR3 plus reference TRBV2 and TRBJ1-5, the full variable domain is EPEVTQTPSHQVTQMGQEVILRCVPISNHLYFYWYRQILGQKVEFLVSFYNNEISEKSEIFDDQFSVERPDGSNFTLKIRSTKLEDSAMYFCASRTWGGRGVQPQHFGDGTRLSIL.

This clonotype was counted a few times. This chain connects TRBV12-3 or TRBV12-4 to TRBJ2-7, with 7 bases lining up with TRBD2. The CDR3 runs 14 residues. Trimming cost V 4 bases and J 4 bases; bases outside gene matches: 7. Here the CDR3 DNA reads TGTGCCAGCAGTTCCGCCAAGCGGGATTACGAGCAGTACTTC. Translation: CASSSAKRDYEQYF.

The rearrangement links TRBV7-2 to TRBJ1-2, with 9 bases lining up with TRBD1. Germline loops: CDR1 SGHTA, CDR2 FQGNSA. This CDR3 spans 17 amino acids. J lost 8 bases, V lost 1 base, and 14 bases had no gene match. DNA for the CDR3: TGTGCCAGCAGCTTAGGAGGGCACAGGGGGCCGTCGGGGGGCTACACCTTC. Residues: CASSLGGHRGPSGGYTF.

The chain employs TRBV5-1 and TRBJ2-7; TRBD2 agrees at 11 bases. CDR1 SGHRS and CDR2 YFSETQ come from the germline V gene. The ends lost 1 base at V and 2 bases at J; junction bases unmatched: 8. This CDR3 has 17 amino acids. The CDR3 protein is CASSLRTTSGAAYEQYF. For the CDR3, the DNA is TGCGCCAGCAGCTTGAGAACGACTAGCGGGGCCGCCTACGAGCAGTACTTC.

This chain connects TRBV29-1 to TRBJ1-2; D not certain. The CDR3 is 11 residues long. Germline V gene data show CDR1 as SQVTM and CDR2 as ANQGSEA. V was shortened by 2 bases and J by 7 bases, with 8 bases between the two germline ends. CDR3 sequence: CSVELGVGYTF. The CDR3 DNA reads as TGCAGCGTTGAATTAGGTGTTGGCTACACCTTC.

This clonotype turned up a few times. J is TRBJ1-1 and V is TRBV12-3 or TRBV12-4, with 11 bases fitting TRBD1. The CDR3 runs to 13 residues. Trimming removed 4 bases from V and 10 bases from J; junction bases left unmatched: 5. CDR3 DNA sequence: TGTGCCAGCAGTTCGGGACAGGGGGTAGGAGCTTTCTTT. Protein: CASSSGQGVGAFF.

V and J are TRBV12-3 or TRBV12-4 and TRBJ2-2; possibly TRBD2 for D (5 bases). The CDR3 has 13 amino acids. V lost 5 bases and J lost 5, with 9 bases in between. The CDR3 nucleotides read TGTGCCAGCAGTCCGGACTTAACCGGGGAGCTGTTTTTT. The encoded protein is CASSPDLTGELFF.

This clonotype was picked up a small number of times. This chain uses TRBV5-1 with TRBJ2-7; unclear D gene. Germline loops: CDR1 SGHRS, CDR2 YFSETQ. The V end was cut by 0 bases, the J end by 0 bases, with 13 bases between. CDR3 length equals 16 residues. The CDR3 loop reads CASSLAVGISSYEQYF. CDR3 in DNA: TGCGCCAGCAGCTTGGCCGTGGGCATCAGCTCCTACGAGCAGTACTTC.

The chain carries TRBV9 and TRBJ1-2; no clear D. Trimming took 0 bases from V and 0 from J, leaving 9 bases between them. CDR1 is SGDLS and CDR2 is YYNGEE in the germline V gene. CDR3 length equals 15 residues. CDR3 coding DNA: TGTGCCAGCAGCGTAGGTGGTCAGGCTAACTATGGCTACACCTTC. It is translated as CASSVGGQANYGYTF.

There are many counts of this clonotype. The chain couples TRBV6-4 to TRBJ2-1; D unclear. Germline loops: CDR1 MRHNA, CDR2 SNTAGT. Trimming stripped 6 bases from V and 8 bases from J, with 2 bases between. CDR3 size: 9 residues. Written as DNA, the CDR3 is TGTGCCAGCAGGCATGAGCAGTTCTTC. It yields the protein CASRHEQFF.

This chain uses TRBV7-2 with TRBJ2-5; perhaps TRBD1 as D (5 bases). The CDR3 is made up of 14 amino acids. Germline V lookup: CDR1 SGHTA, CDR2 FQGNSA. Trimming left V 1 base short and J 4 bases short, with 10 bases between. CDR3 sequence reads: CASSLVAGLETQYF. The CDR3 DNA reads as TGTGCCAGCAGCTTAGTGGCAGGGCTAGAGACCCAGTACTTC.

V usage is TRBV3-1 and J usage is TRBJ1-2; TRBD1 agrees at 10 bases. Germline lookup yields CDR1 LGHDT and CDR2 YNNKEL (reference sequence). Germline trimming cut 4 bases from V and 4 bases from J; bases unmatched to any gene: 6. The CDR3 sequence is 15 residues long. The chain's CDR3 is CASSPGTGEIYGYTF. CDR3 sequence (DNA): TGTGCCAGCAGCCCCGGGACAGGGGAGATCTATGGCTACACCTTC.

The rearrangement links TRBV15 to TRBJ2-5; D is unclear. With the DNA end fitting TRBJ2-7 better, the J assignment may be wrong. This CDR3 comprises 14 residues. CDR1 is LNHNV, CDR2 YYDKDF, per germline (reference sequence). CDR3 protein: CATSRATTRYEQYF. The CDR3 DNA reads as TGTGCCACCAGCAGGGCTACGACGCGATACGAGCAGTACTTC.

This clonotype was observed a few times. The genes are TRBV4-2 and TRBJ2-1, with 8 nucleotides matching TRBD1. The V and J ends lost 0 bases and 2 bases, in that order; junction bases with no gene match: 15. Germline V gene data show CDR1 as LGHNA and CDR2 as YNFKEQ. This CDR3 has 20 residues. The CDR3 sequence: CASSQEAPFTGQGTYNEQFF. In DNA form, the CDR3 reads TGTGCCAGCAGCCAAGAAGCCCCTTTCACAGGACAGGGAACCTACAATGAGCAGTTCTTC.

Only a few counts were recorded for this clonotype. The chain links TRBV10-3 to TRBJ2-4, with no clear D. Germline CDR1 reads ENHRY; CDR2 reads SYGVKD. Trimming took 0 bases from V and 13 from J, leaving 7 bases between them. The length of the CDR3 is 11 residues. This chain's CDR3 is CAISESTEQYF. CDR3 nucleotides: TGTGCCATCAGTGAGTCGACTGAGCAGTACTTC.

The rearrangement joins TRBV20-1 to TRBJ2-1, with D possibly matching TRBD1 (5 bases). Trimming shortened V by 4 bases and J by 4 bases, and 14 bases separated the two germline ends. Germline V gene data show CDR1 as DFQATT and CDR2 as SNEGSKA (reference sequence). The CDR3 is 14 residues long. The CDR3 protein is CSATQVEGYNEQFF. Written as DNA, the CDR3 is TGCAGTGCTACACAGGTTGAAGGTTACAATGAGCAGTTCTTC.

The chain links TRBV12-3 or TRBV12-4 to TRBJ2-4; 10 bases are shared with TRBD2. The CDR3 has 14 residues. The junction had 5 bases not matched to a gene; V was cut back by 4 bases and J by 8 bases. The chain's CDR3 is CASSSSGGADIQYF. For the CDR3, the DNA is TGTGCCAGCAGTTCGAGCGGGGGGGCTGACATTCAGTACTTC.

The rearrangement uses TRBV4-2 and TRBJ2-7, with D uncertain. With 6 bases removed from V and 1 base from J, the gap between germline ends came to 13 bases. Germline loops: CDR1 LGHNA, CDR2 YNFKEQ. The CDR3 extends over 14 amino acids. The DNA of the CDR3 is TGTGCCAGCAGAGGCCTCCCCCTGTCCTACGAGCAGTACTTC. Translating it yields CASRGLPLSYEQYF.

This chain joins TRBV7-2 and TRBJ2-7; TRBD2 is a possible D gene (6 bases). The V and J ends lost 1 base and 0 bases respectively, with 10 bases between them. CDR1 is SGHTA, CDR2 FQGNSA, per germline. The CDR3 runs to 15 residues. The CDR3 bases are TGTGCCAGCAGCTTAGAAGGAGGGTACTCCTACGAGCAGTACTTC. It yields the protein CASSLEGGYSYEQYF.

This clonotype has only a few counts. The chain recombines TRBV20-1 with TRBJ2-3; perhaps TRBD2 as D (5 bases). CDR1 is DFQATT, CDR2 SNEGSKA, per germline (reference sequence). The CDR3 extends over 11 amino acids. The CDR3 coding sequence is TGCAGCGGTACCGGGGTAGATACGCAGTATTTT. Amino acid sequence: CSGTGVDTQYF.

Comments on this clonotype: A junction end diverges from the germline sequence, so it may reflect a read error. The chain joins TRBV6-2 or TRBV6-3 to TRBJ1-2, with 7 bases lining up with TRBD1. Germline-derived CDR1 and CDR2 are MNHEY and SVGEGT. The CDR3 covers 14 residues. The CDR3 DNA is TGTGCCAGCAGTAGGGGACAGAGTAACTATAGCTACACCTTC. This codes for CASSRGQSNYSYTF.

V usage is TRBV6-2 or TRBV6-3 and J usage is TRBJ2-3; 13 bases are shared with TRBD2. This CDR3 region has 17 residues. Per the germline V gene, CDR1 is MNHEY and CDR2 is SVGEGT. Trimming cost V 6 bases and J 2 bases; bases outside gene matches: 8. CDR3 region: CASRPIGLAGDTDTQYF. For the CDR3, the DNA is TGTGCCAGCAGACCCATTGGACTAGCGGGAGACACAGATACGCAGTATTTT.

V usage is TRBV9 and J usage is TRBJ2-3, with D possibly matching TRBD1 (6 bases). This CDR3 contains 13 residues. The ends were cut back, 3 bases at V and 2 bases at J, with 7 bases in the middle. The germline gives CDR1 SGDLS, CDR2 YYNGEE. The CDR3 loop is CASSGDITDTQYF. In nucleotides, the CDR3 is TGTGCCAGCAGCGGGGACATCACAGATACGCAGTATTTT.

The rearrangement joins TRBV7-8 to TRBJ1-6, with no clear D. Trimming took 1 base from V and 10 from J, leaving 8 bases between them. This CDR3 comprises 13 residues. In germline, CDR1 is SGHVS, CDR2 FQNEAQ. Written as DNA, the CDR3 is TGTGCCAGCAGCTTAGGTGGAATCTCACCCCTCCACTTT. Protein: CASSLGGISPLHF.